Each of the 13 T cell receptor beta chains below was sequenced from the same sample in a study of PD-1 blockade in classical Hodgkin lymphoma. Data came from immunoSEQ multiplex PCR; TCRdb stores just in-frame clones and leaves some out. The data show about 60,000 clones, with more than 80% seen just once and about 8% held by the top ten. Time point of the sample: cycle 4 day 1 (C4D1), after less than 7 weeks of nivolumab. In every patient, relapse followed autologous stem cell transplantation, while exposure to brentuximab vedotin differed. Sample: peripheral blood mononuclear cells (PBMCs), taken before the fourth cycle of nivolumab. These TCRs come from a human donor with classical Hodgkin lymphoma.

This sequence joins TRBV11-2 and TRBJ1-1; D unresolved. This CDR3 is 13 amino acids long. Germline-derived CDR1 and CDR2 are SGHAT and FQNNGV. Trimming took 3 bases from V and 4 from J, leaving 9 bases between them. The CDR3 DNA sequence: TGTGCCAGCAGCTTTTATGGGAGCACTGAAGCTTTCTTT. Translated, it gives CASSFYGSTEAFF.

This clone was recorded once. The V gene is TRBV28, the J gene TRBJ2-4; 10 bases map to TRBD1. Germline trimming cut 6 bases from V and 1 base from J; bases unmatched to any gene: 12. CDR1 and CDR2 from the germline V gene are MDHEN and SYDVKM. The CDR3 length is 18 residues. CDR3 residues: CASSKGTGEGWAKNIQYF. The CDR3 nucleotides are TGTGCCAGCAGCAAAGGGACAGGGGAAGGGTGGGCCAAAAACATTCAGTACTTC. The variable domain in full, completed from reference TRBV28 and TRBJ2-4, reads DVKVTQSSRYLVKRTGEKVFLECVQDMDHENMFWYRQDPGLGLRLIYFSYDVKMKEKGDIPEGYSVSREKKERFSLILESASTNQTSMYLCASSKGTGEGWAKNIQYFGAGTRLSVL.

The chain recombines TRBV19 with TRBJ1-5, with D tentatively TRBD1 (5 bases). CDR3 length: 15 residues. V lost 2 bases to trimming and J lost 6 bases, with 14 bases between them. CDR1 LNHDA and CDR2 SQIVND come from the germline V gene (reference sequence). CDR3 nucleotide sequence: TGTGCCAGTAGTATAATCCAGGGAGGCGGTCAGCCCCAGCATTTT. Translated: CASSIIQGGGQPQHF.

The chain links TRBV28 to TRBJ1-2; 7 bases are shared with TRBD1. The CDR3 loop spans 14 amino acids. After removal of 2 bases from V and 6 bases from J, the junction contained 6 bases not matched to a gene. From germline, CDR1 is MDHEN and CDR2 SYDVKM. The CDR3 nucleotides read TGTGCCAGCAGTTTACGTACAGGGGTAGATGGCTACACCTTC. Translation gives CASSLRTGVDGYTF.

CDR3: CASSSGPGTGGREKLFF. DNA for the CDR3: TGTGCCAGCAGTTCTGGACCCGGGACAGGGGGTCGTGAAAAACTGTTTTTT. The V and J genes are TRBV5-6 and TRBJ1-4; TRBD1 agrees at 11 bases. The CDR3 has 17 amino acids. Germline V gene sequence: CDR1 SGHDT, CDR2 YYEEEE. V dropped 5 bases and J dropped 7; count of bases not matched to a gene: 13.

The chain joins TRBV19 to TRBJ1-5; D uncertain. The V and J ends lost 3 bases and 0 bases respectively, with 6 bases between them. CDR3 length: 14 amino acids. The germline CDR1 and CDR2 sequences are LNHDA and SQIVND (reference sequence). CDR3 in amino acids: CASSITDSNQPQHF. The CDR3 nucleotides are TGTGCCAGTAGTATCACAGATAGCAATCAGCCCCAGCATTTT.

The V gene is TRBV6-4, the J gene TRBJ2-3, with 10 bases matching TRBD2. This CDR3 spans 15 amino acids. Trimming at V came to 4 bases and at J to 1 base, leaving 2 bases not matched to a gene. Germline V lookup: CDR1 MRHNA, CDR2 SNTAGT. CDR3 amino acids: CASSAGLAGTDTQYF. The CDR3 region has the DNA TGTGCCAGCAGTGCAGGACTAGCGGGCACAGATACGCAGTATTTT.

This rearrangement joins TRBV18 to TRBJ2-5, with TRBD1 matching over 8 bases. The germline gives CDR1 KGHSH, CDR2 LQKENI. With V trimmed by 0 bases and J by 4 bases, 7 bases remained unmatched. This CDR3 has 16 residues. CDR3 loop: CASSPPRQGLGETQYF. The CDR3 bases are TGTGCCAGCTCACCACCCCGACAGGGGCTGGGAGAGACCCAGTACTTC.

The chain carries TRBV5-1 and TRBJ2-1; 13 bases fit TRBD2. The CDR3 has 17 residues. V lost 5 bases to trimming and J lost 0 bases; unmatched junction nucleotides: 5. Looked up from germline, CDR1 is SGHRS and CDR2 is YFSETQ. In nucleotides, the CDR3 is TGCGCCAGCAGTCAGCGGACTAGCGGGAGCTCCTACAATGAGCAGTTCTTC. This encodes CASSQRTSGSSYNEQFF.

This clone has only one observation. V is TRBV6-5 and J is TRBJ2-5; 8 bases fit TRBD2. Per germline, CDR1 MNHEY and CDR2 SVGAGI. V dropped 4 bases and J dropped 1; count of bases not matched to a gene: 5. The CDR3 extends over 15 amino acids. CDR3 protein: CASSSGRGAQETQYF. The CDR3 nucleotides read TGTGCCAGCAGTTCTGGGCGGGGGGCCCAAGAGACCCAGTACTTC.

This clone was counted a few times. V is TRBV15 and J is TRBJ1-6; no clear D. The CDR3 extends over 14 amino acids. The germline V and J ends were trimmed by 5 bases and 7 bases, with 12 bases remaining between them. CDR1 and CDR2 from the germline V gene are LNHNV and YYDKDF (reference sequence). CDR3 region: CATSPGYGNSPLHF. In DNA form, the CDR3 reads TGTGCCACCAGCCCGGGGTATGGGAATTCACCCCTCCACTTT.

This chain links TRBV5-1 with TRBJ2-5; D possibly corresponds to TRBD2 (7 bases). V shed 4 bases and J shed 5 bases, with 18 bases lying between them. CDR1 is SGHRS, CDR2 YFSETQ, per germline. CDR3 length: 15 residues. The CDR3 DNA is TGCGCCAGCAGCCCCGAGGGGGGGGCTGGGGAGACCCAGTACTTC. This encodes CASSPEGGAGETQYF.

This clone appeared once. The V gene is TRBV5-4, the J gene TRBJ2-3; 11 bases align to TRBD2. The germline gives CDR1 SGHNT, CDR2 YYREEE (reference sequence). This CDR3 has 12 residues. V gave up 4 bases and J gave up 11 bases; unmatched junction bases: 3. The CDR3 protein is CASSPGTSGQYF. In DNA form, the CDR3 reads TGTGCCAGCAGCCCAGGGACTAGCGGGCAGTATTTT.